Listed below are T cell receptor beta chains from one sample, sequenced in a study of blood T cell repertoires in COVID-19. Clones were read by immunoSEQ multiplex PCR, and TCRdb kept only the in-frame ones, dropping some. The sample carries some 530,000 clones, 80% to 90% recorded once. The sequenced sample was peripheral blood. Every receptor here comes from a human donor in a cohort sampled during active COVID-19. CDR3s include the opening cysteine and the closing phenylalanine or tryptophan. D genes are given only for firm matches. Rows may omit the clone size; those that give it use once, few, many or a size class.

CASKIDSLGTQYF,TGTGCCAGCAAGATTGACAGCTTAGGGACCCAGTACTTC,-,TRBJ2-5,TRBV6-5,few
CASSRGQGNTEAFF,TGCGCCAGCAGTCGGGGACAGGGGAACACTGAAGCTTTCTTT,TRBD1,TRBJ1-1,TRBV10-1,-
CASSDTLGLRIKSSYNEQFF,TGTGCCAGCAGTGACACCTTGGGACTACGAATTAAGAGCTCCTACAATGAGCAGTTCTTC,TRBD2,TRBJ2-1,TRBV6-1,once
CASSRDSASYEQYF,TGTGCCAGCAGCCGAGATAGTGCATCCTACGAGCAGTACTTC,-,TRBJ2-7,TRBV3-1/TRBV3-2,-
CASRSPRRDRAGGTEAFF,TGTGCCAGCAGGTCCCCTAGACGAGACAGGGCCGGGGGCACTGAAGCTTTCTTT,TRBD1,TRBJ1-1,TRBV2,few
CASSLRGPRNTEAFF,TGTGCCAGCAGCTTAAGGGGGCCCAGGAACACTGAAGCTTTCTTT,TRBD1,TRBJ1-1,TRBV7-2,-
CASATGYSNQPQHF,TGTGCCAGCGCGACAGGCTATAGCAATCAGCCCCAGCATTTT,-,TRBJ1-5,TRBV28,-
CSVAIQDTQYF,TGCAGCGTTGCGATACAAGATACGCAGTATTTT,-,TRBJ2-3,TRBV29-1,-
CASSLGGGTFYEQYF,TGTGCCAGCAGTCTTGGGGGGGGGACATTTTACGAGCAGTACTTC,-,TRBJ2-7,TRBV6-5,-
CASTPTGQKQYF,TGTGCCAGCACCCCGACCGGACAGAAACAGTACTTC,-,TRBJ2-7,TRBV12-3/TRBV12-4,-
CAWSRLANTEAFF,TGTGCCTGGAGTCGCTTAGCTAACACTGAAGCTTTCTTT,-,TRBJ1-1,TRBV30,-
CASSPIGTVSGNTIYF,TGTGCCAGCTCACCTATCGGGACAGTCTCTGGAAACACCATATATTTT,TRBD1,TRBJ1-3,TRBV18,-
CASSQLPGQGFEQYF,TGTGCCAGCAGCCAACTACCGGGACAGGGTTTCGAGCAGTACTTC,TRBD1,TRBJ2-7,TRBV3-1/TRBV3-2,-
CASSYGGEGSPETQYF,TGTGCCAGCAGTTATGGCGGGGAAGGCTCCCCGGAGACCCAGTACTTC,-,TRBJ2-5,TRBV6-6,once
CASSLEAGIANYGYTF,TGTGCCAGCAGCTTAGAGGCAGGGATTGCTAACTATGGCTACACCTTC,-,TRBJ1-2,TRBV7-2,-
CASSSGLAGLTYEQYF,TGTGCCAGCAGTTCGGGACTAGCGGGCCTAACCTACGAGCAGTACTTC,TRBD2,TRBJ2-7,TRBV5-6,-
CSVGQGQNEQYF,TGCAGCGTTGGACAGGGGCAGAACGAGCAGTACTTC,TRBD1,TRBJ2-7,TRBV29-1,-
CASSLAEGDSYEQYF,TGCGCCAGCAGCTTGGCCGAAGGGGACTCCTACGAGCAGTACTTC,-,TRBJ2-7,TRBV5-1,once
CAWNAASANTGELFF,TGTGCCTGGAACGCGGCCAGCGCGAACACCGGGGAGCTGTTTTTT,-,TRBJ2-2,TRBV30,-
CASSQDGRDYNEQFF,TGTGCCAGCAGCCAAGACGGGAGGGACTACAATGAGCAGTTCTTC,TRBD2,TRBJ2-1,TRBV3-1/TRBV3-2,-
CASRDLSARNGYTF,TGTGCCAGCAGGGATTTGTCCGCCAGGAATGGCTACACCTTC,-,TRBJ1-2,TRBV3-1/TRBV3-2,-
CASSSPRPGLYTGELFF,TGCGCCAGCAGCTCACCTCGCCCAGGCTTGTACACCGGGGAGCTGTTTTTT,-,TRBJ2-2,TRBV4-1,-
CASSLEGTRGDTQYF,TGTGCCAGCAGCTTAGAGGGGACTAGGGGAGATACGCAGTATTTT,TRBD2,TRBJ2-3,TRBV7-2,-
CASSLLAGPGTEAFF,TGTGCCAGTAGTCTCCTCGCAGGGCCGGGCACTGAAGCTTTCTTT,-,TRBJ1-1,TRBV19,-
CSGQEGETQYF,TGCAGTGGTCAGGAGGGTGAGACCCAGTACTTC,-,TRBJ2-5,TRBV20-1,-
CASSLEGLAGSRDTQYF,TGTGCCAGCAGCTTGGAGGGACTAGCTGGCTCCCGAGATACGCAGTATTTT,TRBD2,TRBJ2-3,TRBV5-4,once
CASTRGLDANVLTF,TGTGCCAGTACCAGGGGGCTAGATGCCAACGTCCTGACTTTC,TRBD1,TRBJ2-6,TRBV19,-
CASSTQGADEQYF,TGTGCCAGTAGTACGCAGGGGGCGGACGAGCAGTACTTC,TRBD1,TRBJ2-7,TRBV19,few
CASSHKGRVYNEQFF,TGTGCCAGCAGTCACAAGGGGAGGGTCTACAATGAGCAGTTCTTC,TRBD2,TRBJ2-1,TRBV28,once
CASSALARPGGYTF,TGTGCCAGCAGTGCCCTGGCTAGGCCCGGTGGCTACACCTTC,-,TRBJ1-2,TRBV9,once
CASSWDRVNEQFF,TGTGCCAGCAGTTGGGACAGGGTCAATGAGCAGTTCTTC,TRBD1,TRBJ2-1,TRBV28,-
CASSGTGKAYGYTF,TGTGCCAGCAGTGGGACAGGAAAAGCTTATGGCTACACCTTC,TRBD1,TRBJ1-2,TRBV25-1,-